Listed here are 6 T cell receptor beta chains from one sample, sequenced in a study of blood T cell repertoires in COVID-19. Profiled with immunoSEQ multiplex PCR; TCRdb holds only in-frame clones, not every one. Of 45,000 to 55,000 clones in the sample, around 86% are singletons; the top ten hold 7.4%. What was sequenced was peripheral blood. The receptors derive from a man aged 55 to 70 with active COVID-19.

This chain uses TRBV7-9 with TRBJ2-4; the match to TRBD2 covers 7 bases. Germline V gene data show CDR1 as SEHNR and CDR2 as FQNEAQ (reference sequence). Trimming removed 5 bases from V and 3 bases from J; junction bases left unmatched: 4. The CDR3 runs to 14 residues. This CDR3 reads CASSPPGGKNIQYF. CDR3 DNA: TGTGCCAGCAGCCCCCCGGGAGGCAAAAACATTCAGTACTTC.

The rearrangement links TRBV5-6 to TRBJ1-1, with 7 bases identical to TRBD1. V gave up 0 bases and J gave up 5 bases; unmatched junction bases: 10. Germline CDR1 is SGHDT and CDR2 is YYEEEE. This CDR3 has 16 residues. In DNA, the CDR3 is TGTGCCAGCAGCTTGGACAGGGGAAAGGTGGGTACTGAAGCTTTCTTT. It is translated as CASSLDRGKVGTEAFF.

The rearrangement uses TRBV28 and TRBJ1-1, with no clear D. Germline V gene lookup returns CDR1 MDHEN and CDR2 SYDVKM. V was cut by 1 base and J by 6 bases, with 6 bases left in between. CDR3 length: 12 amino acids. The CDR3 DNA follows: TGTGCCAGCAGTTTATTGGGCGCTGAAGCTTTCTTT. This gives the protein CASSLLGAEAFF.

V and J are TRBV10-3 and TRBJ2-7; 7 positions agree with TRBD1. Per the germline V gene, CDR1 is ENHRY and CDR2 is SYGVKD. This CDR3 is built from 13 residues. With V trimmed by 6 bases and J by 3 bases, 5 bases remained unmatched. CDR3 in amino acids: CAIRGTDGYEQYF. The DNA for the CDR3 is TGTGCCATCAGGGGGACAGACGGCTACGAGCAGTACTTC.

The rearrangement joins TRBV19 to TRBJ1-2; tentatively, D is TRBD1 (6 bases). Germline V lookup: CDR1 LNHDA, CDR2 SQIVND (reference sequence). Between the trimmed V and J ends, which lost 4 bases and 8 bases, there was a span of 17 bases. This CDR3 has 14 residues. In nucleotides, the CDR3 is TGTGCCAGTAGTAGGGGGCAGCCCTCGGAGGGCTACACCTTC. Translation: CASSRGQPSEGYTF.

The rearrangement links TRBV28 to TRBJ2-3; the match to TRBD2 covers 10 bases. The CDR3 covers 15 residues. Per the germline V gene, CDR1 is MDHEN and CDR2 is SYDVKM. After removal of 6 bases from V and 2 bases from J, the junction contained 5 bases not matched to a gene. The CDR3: CASRPLAGDTDTQYF. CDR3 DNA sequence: TGTGCCAGCAGACCTCTAGCGGGAGACACAGATACGCAGTATTTT.